These T cell receptor beta chains were read from a single sample in a study of cytomegalovirus exposure and HLA in healthy donors. Libraries were prepared by immunoSEQ multiplex PCR; TCRdb keeps only in-frame clonotypes and omits some of them. The sample has about 50,000 clones, more than 65% seen once. The sample was PBMCs. All receptors derive from a woman between 45 and 65 years old in good health and CMV-seronegative. Both conserved end residues are part of each CDR3. Fields, in order: J gene, D gene, clone size, V gene, CDR3 protein, CDR3 DNA. D genes are given only for firm matches. Clone size is given for some rows only: seen once, a few or many times, or a class if the clone is expanded.

TRBJ1-2,.,.,TRBV25-1,CASSESRGYTF,TGTGCCAGCAGTGAATCTAGAGGCTACACCTTC
TRBJ2-1,TRBD2,.,TRBV5-1,CASSSNPLAGGPHEQFF,TGCGCCAGCAGCTCAAACCCTCTAGCGGGAGGGCCACATGAGCAGTTCTTC
TRBJ2-1,TRBD1,.,TRBV6-4,CASSDQGQGNYNEQFF,TGTGCCAGCAGTGACCAAGGACAGGGAAACTACAATGAGCAGTTCTTC
TRBJ1-1,.,.,TRBV18,CASSPRPSTGRDTEAFF,TGTGCCAGCTCACCCCGACCGAGTACAGGTCGAGACACTGAAGCTTTCTTT
TRBJ1-6,.,once,TRBV6-5,CASSTAENSPLHF,TGTGCCAGCAGCACGGCGGAGAATTCACCCCTCCACTTT
TRBJ1-1,.,.,TRBV7-2,CASSLHNTEAFF,TGTGCCAGCAGCTTACATAACACTGAAGCTTTCTTT
TRBJ2-2,.,.,TRBV11-2,CASRTTANTGELFF,TGTGCCAGCAGGACTACTGCGAACACCGGGGAGCTGTTTTTT
TRBJ2-1,TRBD2,few,TRBV6-5,CASSYSWASGRREQFF,TGTGCCAGCAGTTACAGTTGGGCTAGCGGAAGAAGGGAGCAGTTCTTC
TRBJ2-5,.,.,TRBV27,CASSVQRYQETQYF,TGTGCCAGCAGTGTCCAGCGGTACCAAGAGACCCAGTACTTC
TRBJ1-2,.,.,TRBV7-3,CASSCREKMNYGYTF,TGTGCCAGCAGCTGCAGGGAAAAGATGAACTATGGCTACACCTTC
TRBJ1-1,.,.,TRBV6-6,CASRLQGNTEAFF,TGTGCCAGCAGATTACAGGGGAACACTGAAGCTTTCTTT
TRBJ2-7,.,.,TRBV6-1,CASSEPPGGYEQYF,TGTGCCAGCAGTGAACCCCCAGGAGGCTACGAGCAGTACTTC
TRBJ1-1,.,.,TRBV7-2,CASSYSRQAEAFF,TGTGCCAGCAGCTACTCCCGACAGGCTGAAGCTTTCTTT
TRBJ2-5,TRBD1,few,TRBV28,CASRQGQETQYF,TGTGCCAGTAGACAGGGCCAAGAGACCCAGTACTTC
TRBJ1-1,.,.,TRBV28,CASIQGTGGTEAFF,TGTGCCAGCATTCAGGGGACCGGGGGGACTGAAGCTTTCTTT
TRBJ2-3,.,once,TRBV27,CASSFSVTPDTSTDTQYF,TGTGCCAGCAGTTTTAGCGTGACTCCAGACACAAGCACAGATACGCAGTATTTT
TRBJ2-1,TRBD2,.,TRBV2,CASSTSGYNEQFF,TGTGCCAGCAGCACTAGCGGATACAATGAGCAGTTCTTC
TRBJ2-3,.,.,TRBV5-1,CASSSGRGGLDTQYF,TGCGCCAGCAGCTCTGGTAGGGGGGGTTTGGATACGCAGTATTTT
TRBJ2-1,TRBD2,once,TRBV2,CASRPGLAQNNEQFF,TGTGCCAGCAGGCCGGGACTAGCTCAAAACAATGAGCAGTTCTTC
TRBJ1-6,.,.,TRBV7-9,CASSLSNFNSPLHF,TGTGCCAGCAGCTTATCAAACTTCAATTCACCCCTCCACTTT
TRBJ2-7,.,few,TRBV6-1,CASSAHYEQYF,TGTGCCAGCAGTGCACACTACGAGCAGTACTTC
TRBJ2-3,TRBD1,.,TRBV14,CASSQASDRGTDTQYF,TGTGCCAGCAGCCAAGCCTCGGACAGGGGGACAGATACGCAGTATTTT
TRBJ1-2,.,.,TRBV6-5,CASPLPVSF,TGTGCCAGCCCACTCCCCGTCTCCTTC
TRBJ2-7,TRBD2,few,TRBV2,CASRAAGGSSYEQYF,TGTGCCAGCAGAGCAGCGGGGGGCTCCTCCTACGAGCAGTACTTC
TRBJ2-5,.,.,TRBV19,CASSTRGETQYF,TGTGCCAGTAGTACGAGAGGAGAGACCCAGTACTTC
TRBJ2-7,TRBD2,.,TRBV4-2,CASSQDHTGGGYEQYF,TGTGCCAGCAGCCAAGATCACACGGGCGGGGGATACGAGCAGTACTTC
TRBJ1-1,.,.,TRBV5-1,CASSLGRGSTEAFF,TGCGCCAGCAGCTTGGGACGGGGGAGCACTGAAGCTTTCTTT
TRBJ1-5,.,.,TRBV2,CASMRDSNQPQHF,TGTGCCAGCATGAGGGATAGCAATCAGCCCCAGCATTTT
TRBJ2-3,.,.,TRBV7-9,CASSFREFTDTQYF,TGTGCCAGCAGCTTCCGGGAATTCACAGATACGCAGTATTTT
TRBJ2-1,TRBD2,once,TRBV7-9,CASSLDRGVDEQFF,TGTGCCAGCAGCTTGGATCGGGGGGTTGATGAGCAGTTCTTC
TRBJ2-7,.,.,TRBV28,CATGPGGVGSYEQYF,TGTGCCACCGGCCCTGGCGGGGTCGGCTCCTACGAGCAGTACTTC
TRBJ2-1,.,few,TRBV5-4,CASSLAGISAGNEQFF,TGTGCCAGCAGCTTGGCAGGGATCAGTGCCGGCAATGAGCAGTTCTTC
TRBJ1-5,.,.,TRBV28,CASRSGDRPNQPQHF,TGTGCCAGCAGGTCCGGAGACAGACCCAATCAGCCCCAGCATTTT
TRBJ1-1,.,few,TRBV9,CASSVSAGTGNTEAFF,TGTGCCAGCAGCGTGTCGGCGGGGACGGGCAACACTGAAGCTTTCTTT
TRBJ2-7,TRBD2,.,TRBV29-1,CSVDPAGTSGRGIYEQYF,TGCAGCGTTGATCCGGCCGGGACTAGCGGGAGGGGTATTTACGAGCAGTACTTC
TRBJ2-7,.,.,TRBV6-6,CASSFPGRGNEQYF,TGTGCCAGCAGTTTCCCAGGGCGGGGTAACGAGCAGTACTTC
TRBJ2-7,TRBD2,few,TRBV29-1,CSVEDPGSGSSYEQYF,TGCAGCGTTGAAGATCCCGGTAGCGGGAGCTCCTACGAGCAGTACTTC